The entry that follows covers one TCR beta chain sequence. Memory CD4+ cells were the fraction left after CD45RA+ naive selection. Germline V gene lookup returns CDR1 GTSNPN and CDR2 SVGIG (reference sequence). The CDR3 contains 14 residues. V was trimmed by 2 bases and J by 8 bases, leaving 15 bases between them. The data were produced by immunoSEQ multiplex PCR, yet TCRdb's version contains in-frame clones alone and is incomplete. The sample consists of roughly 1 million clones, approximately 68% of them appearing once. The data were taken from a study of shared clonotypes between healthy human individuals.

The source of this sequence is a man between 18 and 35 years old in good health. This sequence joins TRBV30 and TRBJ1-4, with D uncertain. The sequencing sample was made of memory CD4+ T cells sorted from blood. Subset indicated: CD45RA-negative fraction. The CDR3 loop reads CAWSRGGLREKLFF. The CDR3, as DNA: TGTGCCTGGAGTAGAGGCGGGTTGAGGGAAAAACTGTTTTTT.